The entry that follows covers one TCR beta chain sequence. Its antigen is not identified. This sample was included in a study of Ad26.COV2.S vaccination and SARS-CoV-2 variants. Study overall: Once or twice, 56 days apart, Ad26.COV2.S was delivered intramuscularly. Study-level findings and limits: Recipients of either vaccine or placebo displayed similar breadth of non-spike TCRs.

Treatment described: some 20 received Ad26.COV2.S at low or high dose, single or two shots; roughly five received placebo; per-sample allocation not given. All samples were drawn on day 63, counting from the first vaccine or placebo injection. Spike of the Wuhan-strain SARS-CoV-2 was expressed by an Ad26 vector, which formed the vaccine. The V gene end was trimmed by 0 bases and the J gene end by 9 bases; junction bases not matched to a gene: 7. There are 14 residues in the CDR3. Germline loops: CDR1 MNHEY, CDR2 SVGAGI. Clones were sequenced by immunoSEQ multiplex PCR, and TCRdb holds only the in-frame ones, with some missing. The repertoire consists of some 370,000 clones, with 83% occurring once and the leading ten covering nearly 7.5%.

The chain recombines TRBV6-5 with TRBJ1-1; 7 bases line up with TRBD1. The clonotype comes from a person aged 18-65 years who received the Ad26.COV2.S COVID-19 vaccine or a placebo. The sequences come from peripheral blood, collected in a trial of Ad26.COV2.S vaccine versus placebo. The CDR3 is CASSYSGGAMKAFF. CDR3 nucleotide sequence: TGTGCCAGCAGTTACTCAGGGGGCGCGATGAAAGCTTTCTTT.